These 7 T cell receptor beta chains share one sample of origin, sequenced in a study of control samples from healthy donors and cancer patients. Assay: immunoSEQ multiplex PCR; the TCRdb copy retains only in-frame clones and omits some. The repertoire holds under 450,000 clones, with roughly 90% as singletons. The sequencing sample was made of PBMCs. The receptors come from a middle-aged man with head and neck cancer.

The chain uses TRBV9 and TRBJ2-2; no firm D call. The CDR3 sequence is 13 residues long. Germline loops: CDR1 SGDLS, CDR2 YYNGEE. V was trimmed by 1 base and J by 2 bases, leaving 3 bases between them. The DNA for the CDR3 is TGTGCCAGCAGCGTATCTAACACCGGGGAGCTGTTTTTT. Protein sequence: CASSVSNTGELFF. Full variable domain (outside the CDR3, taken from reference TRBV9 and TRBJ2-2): DSGVTQTPKHLITATGQRVTLRCSPRSGDLSVYWYQQSLDQGLQFLIQYYNGEERAKGNILERFSAQQFPDLHSELNLSSLELGDSALYFCASSVSNTGELFFGEGSRLTVL.

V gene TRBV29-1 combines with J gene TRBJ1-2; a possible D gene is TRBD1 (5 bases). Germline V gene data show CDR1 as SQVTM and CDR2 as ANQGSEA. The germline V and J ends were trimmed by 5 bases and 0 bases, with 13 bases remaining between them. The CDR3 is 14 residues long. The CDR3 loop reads CSVQVGGANYGYTF. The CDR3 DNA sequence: TGCAGCGTTCAAGTCGGGGGAGCTAACTATGGCTACACCTTC.

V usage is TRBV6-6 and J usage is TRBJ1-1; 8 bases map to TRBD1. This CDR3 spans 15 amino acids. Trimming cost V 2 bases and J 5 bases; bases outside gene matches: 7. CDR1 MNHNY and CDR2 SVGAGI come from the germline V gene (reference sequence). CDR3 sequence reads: CASSYAGQGGTEAFF. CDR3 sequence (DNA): TGTGCCAGCAGTTACGCTGGACAGGGAGGTACTGAAGCTTTCTTT.

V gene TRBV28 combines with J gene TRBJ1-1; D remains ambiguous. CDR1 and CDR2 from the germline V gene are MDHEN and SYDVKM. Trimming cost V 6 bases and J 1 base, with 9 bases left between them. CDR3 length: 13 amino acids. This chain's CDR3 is CASSSHGNTEAFF. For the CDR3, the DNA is TGTGCCAGCAGCAGTCACGGGAACACTGAAGCTTTCTTT.

CDR3 DNA: TGTGCCAGCAGCCAGACCGGGACAATCTATGGCTACACCTTC. This translates into CASSQTGTIYGYTF. The gene calls are TRBV9 and TRBJ1-2, with D perhaps matching TRBD1 (6 bases). Germline CDR1 SGDLS, CDR2 YYNGEE. Trimming left V 4 bases short and J 4 bases short, with 14 bases between. The CDR3 spans 14 residues. The full variable domain, with the rest looked up from reference TRBV9 and TRBJ1-2, is DSGVTQTPKHLITATGQRVTLRCSPRSGDLSVYWYQQSLDQGLQFLIQYYNGEERAKGNILERFSAQQFPDLHSELNLSSLELGDSALYFCASSQTGTIYGYTFGSGTRLTVV.

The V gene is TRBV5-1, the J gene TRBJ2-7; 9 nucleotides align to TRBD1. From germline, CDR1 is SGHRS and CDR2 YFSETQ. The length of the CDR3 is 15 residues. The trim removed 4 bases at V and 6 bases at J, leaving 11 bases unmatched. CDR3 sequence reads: CASSLRTGEFGEQYF. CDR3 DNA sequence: TGCGCCAGCAGCCTCCGGACAGGGGAATTTGGCGAGCAGTACTTC.

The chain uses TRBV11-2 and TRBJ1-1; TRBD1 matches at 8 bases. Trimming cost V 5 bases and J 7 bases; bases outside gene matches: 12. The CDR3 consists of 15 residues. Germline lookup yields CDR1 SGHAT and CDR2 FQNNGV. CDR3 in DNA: TGTGCCAGCAGCCGCCTCAGGGGGCGCCGTTATGAAGCTTTCTTT. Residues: CASSRLRGRRYEAFF.